A selection of T cell receptor beta chains follows, all from one sample in a study of T cells in Graves' hyperthyroidism and ophthalmopathy. TCRdb redid the calling of the multiplex PCR reads with MiXCR, one entry per CDR3 protein. In the table there are under 800,000 distinct CDR3 sequences, about 15% of which are singletons. The source material was blood. The receptors were gathered from a woman under 30 with Graves' hyperthyroidism. Each CDR3 is given with its conserved first and last residue. The D gene is left open where the match is weak. The size of a clone is reported for some rows only, either as once, few or many, or as a class for expanded clones.

d_call: .
j_call: TRBJ1-2
v_call: TRBV11-2
clone_size: many
cdr3_nt: TGTGCCAGCAGCTTATACGGGGTTATGGGCTACACCTTC
cdr3_aa: CASSLYGVMGYTF

d_call: .
j_call: TRBJ2-6
v_call: TRBV15
clone_size: few
cdr3_nt: TGTGCCACCAGCAGAGATTCTTACACCCTGTTAACCTCTGGGGCCAACGTCCTGACTTTC
cdr3_aa: CATSRDSYTLLTSGANVLTF

d_call: .
j_call: TRBJ2-1
v_call: TRBV29-1
clone_size: many
cdr3_nt: TGCAGCGTTGAAGATCTTCTTCTGGGGGGAGCGGCGCGGAATGAGCAGTTCTTC
cdr3_aa: CSVEDLLLGGAARNEQFF

d_call: .
j_call: TRBJ2-5
v_call: TRBV18
clone_size: few
cdr3_nt: TGTGCCAGCTCACCACAGGGGAACGTGTACTTC
cdr3_aa: CASSPQGNVYF

d_call: .
j_call: TRBJ2-6
v_call: TRBV12-3/TRBV12-4
clone_size: .
cdr3_nt: TGTGCCAGCAGTCTCCGTCCATTTTACTCTGGGGCCAACGTCCTGACTTTC
cdr3_aa: CASSLRPFYSGANVLTF

d_call: .
j_call: TRBJ2-3
v_call: TRBV30
clone_size: many
cdr3_nt: TGTGCCTGGAGTTTCCGGATAGTTACGGCAGATACGCAGTATTTT
cdr3_aa: CAWSFRIVTADTQYF

d_call: .
j_call: TRBJ1-2
v_call: TRBV12-3/TRBV12-4
clone_size: .
cdr3_nt: TGTGCCAGCAGTGACGGGACGGACTATTATGGCTACACCTTC
cdr3_aa: CASSDGTDYYGYTF

d_call: .
j_call: TRBJ2-3
v_call: TRBV7-2
clone_size: many
cdr3_nt: TGTGCCAGCAGGGGTACTTTAGCGGTGCTCGCAGATACGCAGTATTTT
cdr3_aa: CASRGTLAVLADTQYF

d_call: .
j_call: TRBJ2-5
v_call: TRBV10-3
clone_size: .
cdr3_nt: TGTGCCATCAGTGGTCTTAACCAAGAGACCCAGTACTTC
cdr3_aa: CAISGLNQETQYF

d_call: TRBD2
j_call: TRBJ2-5
v_call: TRBV28
clone_size: many
cdr3_nt: TGTGCCAGCAGTTGGGGGACTAGGGAGACCCAGTACTTC
cdr3_aa: CASSWGTRETQYF

d_call: .
j_call: TRBJ2-1
v_call: TRBV11-3
clone_size: many
cdr3_nt: TGTGCCAGCAGCTTAAGCCTTAGCCAAGGGTTGTTCTTC
cdr3_aa: CASSLSLSQGLFF

d_call: .
j_call: TRBJ2-1
v_call: TRBV7-9
clone_size: many
cdr3_nt: TGTGCCAGCAGCTTTCCCGGGATCGGTGAGCAGTTCTTC
cdr3_aa: CASSFPGIGEQFF

d_call: TRBD1
j_call: TRBJ2-7
v_call: TRBV11-2
clone_size: many
cdr3_nt: TGTGCCAGCAGCTCCCTGAGGGACAGGGGGGGTGAGCAGTACTTC
cdr3_aa: CASSSLRDRGGEQYF